This entry lists 13 T cell receptor beta chains sequenced from one sample in a study of Graves' ophthalmopathy and Graves' hyperthyroidism. The sequenced template was RNA, covering the TCR beta CDR3 region. An opening RT-PCR round employed HTBI primers and preceded a second-round multiplex PCR. Each CDR3 protein is one row after TCRdb ran MiXCR on the multiplex PCR reads. In the table there are fewer than 600,000 distinct CDR3 sequences, around 14% of which are singletons. Sequenced input: blood. The origin of the receptors is a young woman with Graves' ophthalmopathy.

The chain combines TRBV6-5 with TRBJ2-5, with 8 bases fitting TRBD2. CDR3 length equals 14 residues. The germline CDR1 and CDR2 sequences are MNHEY and SVGAGI. V shed 4 bases and J 4 bases; nucleotides not matched to a gene: 5. In DNA form, the CDR3 reads TGTGCCAGCAGTTCGGCGGCGGGGGGAGAGACCCAGTACTTC. This gives the protein CASSSAAGGETQYF.

The chain uses TRBV27 and TRBJ1-2; 8 nucleotides align to TRBD1. This CDR3 is 16 amino acids long. The junction had 7 bases not matched to a gene; V was cut back by 2 bases and J by 2 bases. The germline V gene has CDR1 MNHEY and CDR2 SMNVEV (reference sequence). The DNA of the CDR3 is TGTGCCAGCAGTTTAATCTTCGGACAGGGCAACTATGGCTACACCTTC. The encoded protein is CASSLIFGQGNYGYTF.

This chain links TRBV11-2 with TRBJ1-2, with D uncertain. The CDR3 contains 13 residues. The germline V and J ends were trimmed by 5 bases and 7 bases, with 14 bases remaining between them. Germline CDR1 is SGHAT and CDR2 is FQNNGV. CDR3 DNA: TGTGCCAGCAGCGCCACGATAGACGCTGGCTACACCTTC. Protein product: CASSATIDAGYTF.

This clonotype was seen many times. The V and J genes are TRBV4-1 and TRBJ2-5; 7 bases agree with TRBD2. The junction had 6 bases not matched to a gene; V was cut back by 5 bases and J by 3 bases. This CDR3 has 14 residues. Germline CDR1 is MGHRA and CDR2 is YSYEKL. The CDR3 here is CASSGKRGEETQYF. CDR3 sequence (DNA): TGCGCCAGCAGCGGGAAGCGGGGCGAAGAGACCCAGTACTTC.

This clonotype came up a few times. The chain has TRBV5-1 and TRBJ1-6; D is unresolved. The ends were cut back, 3 bases at V and 0 bases at J, with 7 bases in the middle. The CDR3 has 15 residues. Germline V lookup: CDR1 SGHRS, CDR2 YFSETQ. The CDR3 loop is CASSSQSSYNSPLHF. DNA of the CDR3: TGCGCCAGCAGCTCACAGAGCTCCTATAATTCACCCCTCCACTTT.

In its sample, this clonotype was seen many times. V usage is TRBV2 and J usage is TRBJ2-7; D call uncertain. The length of the CDR3 is 16 residues. Trimming shortened V by 2 bases and J by 0 bases, and 14 bases separated the two germline ends. CDR1 SNHLY and CDR2 FYNNEI come from the germline V gene. As DNA, the CDR3 is TGTGCCAGCAGTGAAATTGGTAGTCAGCGCTCCTACGAGCAGTACTTC. This sequence encodes CASSEIGSQRSYEQYF.

This clonotype was recorded at least ten times. The CDR3 region has the DNA TGTGCCAGCAGTGAAGGAGACATACAGGGGCCTGGTAATTCACCCCTCCACTTT. It is translated as CASSEGDIQGPGNSPLHF. The chain recombines TRBV2 with TRBJ1-6; 7 nucleotides match TRBD1. The CDR3 extends over 18 amino acids. Germline assignment: CDR1 SNHLY and CDR2 FYNNEI. The trim removed 1 base at V and 6 bases at J, leaving 12 bases unmatched.

There are many counts of this clonotype. The chain couples TRBV28 to TRBJ1-2, with D possibly TRBD1 on 6 matching bases. Trimming pared 3 bases from V and 7 bases from J, leaving 15 bases between. This CDR3 has 14 residues. The germline V gene has CDR1 MDHEN and CDR2 SYDVKM. Here the CDR3 DNA reads TGTGCCAGCAGTTTTCCTGGGGGCGACGGTGGCTACACCTTC. Translating it yields CASSFPGGDGGYTF.

In this sample, this clonotype turned up many times. The CDR3 spells CASGPGRHNSPLHF. CDR3 sequence (DNA): TGTGCCAGCGGACCGGGCCGACATAATTCACCCCTCCACTTT. The J gene is TRBJ1-6, the V gene TRBV6-1; D gene unclear. The germline V gene has CDR1 MNHNS and CDR2 SASEGT. The CDR3 has 14 residues. V shed 8 bases and J shed 5 bases, with 13 bases lying between them.

This clonotype was observed many times. V gene TRBV11-2 combines with J gene TRBJ2-5; TRBD1 aligns across 7 bases. Unmatched junction bases numbered 5, after V lost 4 bases and J lost 3 bases. This CDR3 comprises 14 residues. Germline assignment: CDR1 SGHAT and CDR2 FQNNGV. CDR3: CASSYTTGEETQYF. CDR3 DNA sequence: TGTGCCAGCAGCTATACTACAGGGGAAGAGACCCAGTACTTC.

The sample holds many counts of this clonotype. The gene calls are TRBV20-1 and TRBJ1-6, with 7 bases aligning to TRBD1. The V segment lost 6 bases and the J segment 7 bases; nucleotides outside the gene matches: 6. The CDR3 is 13 residues long. CDR1 DFQATT and CDR2 SNEGSKA come from the germline V gene (reference sequence). CDR3 protein: CSAPDRQNSPLHF. The DNA of the CDR3 is TGCAGTGCCCCGGACAGGCAGAATTCACCCCTCCACTTT.

This clonotype has a count of ten or more. The chain links TRBV6-1 to TRBJ1-1; 9 nucleotides line up with TRBD1. The V gene's germline CDR1 is MNHNS and CDR2 SASEGT. This CDR3 is 15 amino acids long. V dropped 9 bases and J dropped 4; count of bases not matched to a gene: 12. CDR3 region: CASSRYRGQGTEAFF. The DNA for the CDR3 is TGTGCCAGTTCGAGATACAGGGGGCAAGGCACTGAAGCTTTCTTT.

V is TRBV12-3 or TRBV12-4 and J is TRBJ1-5, with TRBD1 matching over 7 bases. After removal of 5 bases from V and 4 bases from J, the junction contained 8 bases not matched to a gene. This CDR3 is built from 15 residues. CDR3 in amino acids: CASSTTGSYNQPQHF. Here the CDR3 DNA reads TGTGCCAGCAGTACGACAGGGAGTTATAATCAGCCCCAGCATTTT.